This TCR beta chain emerged from a study of CD8+ T cells in alopecia areata. This clone appeared a single time. Treatment indicated: oral pan-JAK inhibitor, 5-10 mg twice daily. The sequencing template was cDNA reverse transcribed from extracted RNA. TCRdb's copy holds only in-frame clones and misses some; the assay was immunoSEQ multiplex PCR. The sample records about 120,000 clones, 50% to 55% being singletons. This CDR3 region has 15 residues. Germline assignment: CDR1 SGHRS and CDR2 YFSETQ. The V gene lost 2 bases and the J gene lost 4 bases, with 15 bases spanning the gap. The receptor comes from a human donor with alopecia areata. This specimen was CD4+ T cells sorted from blood, taken at week 4, from a patient treated with tofacitinib. The chain couples TRBV5-1 to TRBJ1-1, with a possible D match to TRBD1 (5 bases). The CDR3 nucleotides are TGCGCCAGCAGCTTTCCCTTGGCAGGGATCACTGAAGCTTTCTTT. It is translated as CASSFPLAGITEAFF.